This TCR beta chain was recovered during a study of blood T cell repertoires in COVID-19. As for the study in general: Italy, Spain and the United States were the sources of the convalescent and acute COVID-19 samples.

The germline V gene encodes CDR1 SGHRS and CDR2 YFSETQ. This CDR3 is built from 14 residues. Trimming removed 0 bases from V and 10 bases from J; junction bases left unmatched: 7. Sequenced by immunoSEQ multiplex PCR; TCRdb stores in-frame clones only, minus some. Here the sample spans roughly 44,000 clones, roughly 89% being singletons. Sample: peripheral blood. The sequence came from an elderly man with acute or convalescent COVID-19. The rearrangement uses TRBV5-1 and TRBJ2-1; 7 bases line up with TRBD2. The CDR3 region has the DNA TGCGCCAGCAGCTTGGGGGATACACTAGCGGAGCAGTTCTTC. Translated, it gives CASSLGDTLAEQFF.